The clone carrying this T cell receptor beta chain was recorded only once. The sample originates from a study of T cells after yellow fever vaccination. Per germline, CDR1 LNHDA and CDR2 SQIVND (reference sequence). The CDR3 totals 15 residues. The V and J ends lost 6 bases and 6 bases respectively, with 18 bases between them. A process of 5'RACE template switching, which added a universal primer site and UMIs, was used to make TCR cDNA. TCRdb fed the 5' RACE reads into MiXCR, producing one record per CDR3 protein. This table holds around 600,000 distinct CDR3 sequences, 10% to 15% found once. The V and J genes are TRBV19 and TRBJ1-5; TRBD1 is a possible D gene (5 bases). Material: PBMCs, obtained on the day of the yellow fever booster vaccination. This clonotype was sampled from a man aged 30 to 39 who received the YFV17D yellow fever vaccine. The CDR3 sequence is CASRTGGQFSQPQHF. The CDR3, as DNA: TGTGCCAGTAGGACGGGCGGACAATTCTCTCAGCCCCAGCATTTT.